Described below is a single T cell receptor beta chain sequence and its context. TRB amplification used roughly 250 ng of peripheral blood genomic DNA. The CDR3 is made up of 13 amino acids. Germline CDR1 and CDR2: KGHDR and SFDVKD. TRB rearrangements were amplified by touch-down multiplex PCR with mixed TRB-A/B primers. From the multiplex PCR reads, TCRdb lists one entry per CDR3 protein and no DNA. The sample data list roughly 2,900 distinct CDR3 sequences. The sample is drawn from a study of T cell clusters in autoimmune cytopenias. This sample also appeared in a second study, on T cell repertoires in aging, cancer and after chemotherapy. From that second work: The full dataset contained millions of TCR reads.

The receptor comes from a human donor in good health. The rearrangement links TRBV24-1 to TRBJ1-5. Sequenced sample: peripheral blood. The CDR3 sequence is CATMGQEGQPQHF.